A single sample is the source of the 18 T cell receptor beta chains below, sequenced in a study of blood T cells in healthy people across ages. For the second PCR, which ran for about 7 to 11 cycles, a sample-barcoded 5' primer and a J-beta primer mix were used. Via MiXCR, TCRdb re-called the 5' RACE reads, giving one row per CDR3 protein. Of 1,300,000 or so distinct CDR3 sequences in the sample, approximately 59% are singletons; the top ten hold under 8.5%. The sample taken for sequencing was blood. The receptors originated from a man aged 18 to 29 in good health.

The chain uses TRBV7-9 and TRBJ2-1; D is undetermined. V lost 2 bases and J lost 7, with 15 bases in between. Germline assignment: CDR1 SEHNR and CDR2 FQNEAQ (reference sequence). This CDR3 has 15 residues. CDR3 residues: CASSLIWAEKNEQFF. In DNA form, the CDR3 reads TGTGCCAGCAGCTTAATCTGGGCTGAGAAAAATGAGCAGTTCTTC.

The J gene is TRBJ2-6, the V gene TRBV10-3; D is uncertain. Trimming removed 2 bases from V and 0 bases from J, with 8 bases in between. The CDR3 covers 16 residues. Per the germline V gene, CDR1 is ENHRY and CDR2 is SYGVKD. The CDR3 DNA sequence: TGTGCCATCAGTGAGGGGGAAGGCTCTGGGGCCAACGTCCTGACTTTC. It is translated as CAISEGEGSGANVLTF.

The chain is built from TRBV6-5 and TRBJ2-1, with 10 bases matching TRBD2. The CDR3 has 15 residues. The trim removed 5 bases at V and 7 bases at J, leaving 8 bases unmatched. From germline, CDR1 is MNHEY and CDR2 SVGAGI. The CDR3 coding sequence is TGTGCCAGCAGTGGCCAGCGGGGGGGCCGGAATGAGCAGTTCTTC. Encoded protein: CASSGQRGGRNEQFF.

The gene calls are TRBV29-1 and TRBJ2-5, with TRBD1 as a possible D gene (5 bases). The CDR3 length is 12 residues. Per the germline V gene, CDR1 is SQVTM and CDR2 is ANQGSEA. The germline V and J ends were trimmed by 2 bases and 11 bases, with 15 bases remaining between them. CDR3 loop: CSVEKLGVEQYF. DNA for the CDR3: TGCAGCGTTGAAAAATTAGGGGTTGAGCAGTACTTC.

The chain employs TRBV20-1 and TRBJ1-2, with D perhaps matching TRBD1 (5 bases). CDR1 DFQATT and CDR2 SNEGSKA come from the germline V gene (reference sequence). The CDR3 runs to 12 residues. Between the trimmed V and J ends, which lost 7 bases and 1 base, there was a span of 10 bases. CDR3 sequence: CSGTQDNYGYTF. The CDR3 nucleotides read TGCAGTGGGACACAGGATAACTATGGCTACACCTTC.

This chain links TRBV5-1 with TRBJ2-5, with TRBD1 identical over 8 bases. V shed 4 bases, J shed 11 bases, and the junction held 16 bases outside the gene matches. The CDR3 sequence is 15 residues long. Per the germline V gene, CDR1 is SGHRS and CDR2 is YFSETQ. The CDR3 protein is CASSEGQGKIYGQYF. The CDR3 bases are TGCGCCAGCAGCGAAGGACAGGGAAAAATCTACGGGCAGTACTTC.

V usage is TRBV5-1 and J usage is TRBJ2-2; no clear D gene. V lost 6 bases to trimming and J lost 0 bases, with 9 bases between them. Germline V gene sequence: CDR1 SGHRS, CDR2 YFSETQ. The CDR3 loop spans 14 amino acids. The CDR3 region has the DNA TGCGCCAGCACGGTACACACGAACACCGGGGAGCTGTTTTTT. Its translation: CASTVHTNTGELFF.

With respect to this clonotype: The junction and the germline gene differ at one end; a read error may be behind it. This rearrangement joins TRBV12-3 or TRBV12-4 to TRBJ2-1, with D possibly being TRBD2 (5 bases). This CDR3 region has 16 residues. The chain's CDR3 is CAGSPGLTSSYNEQFF. CDR3 in DNA: TGTGCCGGCAGTCCCGGACTGACCAGCTCCTACAATGAGCAGTTCTTC.

This clonotype was counted only a few times. The J gene is TRBJ2-3, the V gene TRBV4-1; TRBD1 matches 10 bases. The CDR3 runs to 16 residues. Germline assignment: CDR1 MGHRA and CDR2 YSYEKL. The V segment lost 4 bases and the J segment 4 bases; nucleotides outside the gene matches: 8. The DNA for the CDR3 is TGCGCCAGCAGCCCTTTAGGACAGGGGGTTCCAGATACGCAGTATTTT. Its translation is CASSPLGQGVPDTQYF.

J is TRBJ2-4 and V is TRBV6-6; D might be TRBD2 (7 bases). Trimming left V 0 bases short and J 1 base short, with 13 bases between. The germline gives CDR1 MNHNY, CDR2 SVGAGI (reference sequence). CDR3 length equals 17 residues. The CDR3: CASSYSSGGSAKNIQYF. CDR3 nucleotide sequence: TGTGCCAGCAGTTACTCTTCGGGGGGCTCGGCCAAAAACATTCAGTACTTC.

This clonotype was seen only a few times. This chain uses TRBV29-1 with TRBJ2-7; D is ambiguous. Germline values: CDR1 SQVTM, CDR2 ANQGSEA. The CDR3 sequence is 12 residues long. Trimming left V 0 bases short and J 3 bases short, with 6 bases between. CDR3 in DNA: TGCAGCGTTGAAGAGCCACTCTACGAGCAGTACTTC. This gives the protein CSVEEPLYEQYF.

The sample holds a few counts of this clonotype. The V and J genes are TRBV2 and TRBJ2-3; D ambiguous. The V gene's germline CDR1 is SNHLY and CDR2 FYNNEI. The ends were cut back, 8 bases at V and 2 bases at J, with 17 bases in the middle. The CDR3 has 15 amino acids. The DNA for the CDR3 is TGTGCCAGCCGAGGCCCGGGTTCCCTCACAGATACGCAGTATTTT. This encodes CASRGPGSLTDTQYF.

Turning to this clonotype: One junction end disagrees with the germline gene, perhaps due to a read error. The gene calls are TRBV9 and TRBJ2-1, with 13 bases identical to TRBD2. Germline loops: CDR1 SGDLS, CDR2 YYNGEE. The CDR3 sequence is 16 residues long. In DNA form, the CDR3 reads TGTGCCTGCAGCTCAACTAGCGGGAGGGCCTGGAATGAGCAGTTCTTC. Amino acid sequence: CACSSTSGRAWNEQFF.

The chain joins TRBV29-1 to TRBJ2-1; D gene ambiguous. With the DNA end fitting TRBJ2-7 better, the J assignment may be wrong. The CDR3 is 12 residues long. CDR1 is SQVTM and CDR2 is ANQGSEA in the germline V gene. The CDR3 reads CSVVGAVDEQYF. The CDR3 DNA reads TGCAGCGTTGTGGGCGCAGTTGACGAGCAGTACTTC.

In its sample, this clonotype was seen a few times. The chain recombines TRBV7-2 with TRBJ2-7; D gene unclear. V was clipped by 0 bases and J by 1 base, with 10 bases between them. The germline V gene encodes CDR1 SGHTA and CDR2 FQGNSA. The CDR3 sequence is 15 residues long. The CDR3 nucleotides are TGTGCCAGCAGCTTAGCCGCCGGCAAGTCCTACGAGCAGTACTTC. Its protein is CASSLAAGKSYEQYF.

This clonotype was observed at least ten times. The V call is TRBV20-1, the J call TRBJ2-7; the D is unclear. The CDR3 sequence is 12 residues long. From germline, CDR1 is DFQATT and CDR2 SNEGSKA (reference sequence). Trimming left V 3 bases short and J 0 bases short, with 6 bases between. CDR3 nucleotides: TGCAGTGCTAGGCGGAGCTCCTACGAGCAGTACTTC. Translating gives CSARRSSYEQYF.

This clonotype showed up just a few times. The rearrangement links TRBV12-3 or TRBV12-4 to TRBJ1-5, with 8 bases matching TRBD1. The CDR3 extends over 14 amino acids. V was clipped by 3 bases and J by 5 bases; unmatched bases: 3. The CDR3 DNA is TGTGCCAGCAGTTTCGGACAGGGCTATCAGCCCCAGCATTTT. Translated, it gives CASSFGQGYQPQHF.

This sequence joins TRBV5-5 and TRBJ1-5; tentative D call: TRBD1 (5 bases). Trimming shortened V by 0 bases and J by 4 bases, and 11 bases separated the two germline ends. Per the germline V gene, CDR1 is SGHKS and CDR2 is YYEKEE (reference sequence). This CDR3 has 15 amino acids. This CDR3 is CASSLVPGPNQPQHF. The CDR3 coding sequence is TGTGCCAGCAGCTTGGTGCCGGGGCCAAATCAGCCCCAGCATTTT.